This T cell receptor beta chain is from a study of response to subunit inactivated influenza vaccine. In TCRdb, the RT-PCR reads were re-called with MiXCR into one record per CDR3 protein. The data hold about 700,000 distinct CDR3 sequences, with about 15% observed a single time. CDR1 DFQATT and CDR2 SNEGSKA come from the germline V gene (reference sequence). CDR3 length: 13 residues. V lost 6 bases to trimming and J lost 6 bases, with 18 bases between them. Findings of the study overall: Authors suggested few new T cells are recruited by each seasonal influenza vaccination.

In this sample, this clonotype turned up a few times. Its antigen is undetermined. V and J are TRBV20-1 and TRBJ2-7; D not certain. Sequences were derived from PBMCs from blood, sampled 14 to 15 days before vaccination. The receptor comes from a middle-aged man who received an inactivated influenza vaccine. Written as DNA, the CDR3 is TGCAGTGCCCCCCAGCGCCCCGAAGGCGAGCAGTACTTC. Residues: CSAPQRPEGEQYF.